This T cell receptor beta chain emerged from a study of T cell repertoires in cytomegalovirus infection. At the level of the study: Indications came from public TCR beta signatures; they pointed to CMV infection and to a matching HLA type.

This clonotype was counted at least ten times. What it recognizes is unknown. Overall study findings and caveats: Ex vivo, HLA-C-restricted CMV-specific TCR beta clonotypes prevailed over the rest of the response. Summed public TCR beta family frequency identified CMV carriers bearing the relevant HLA.

One entry per CDR3 protein results from TCRdb running MiXCR on the reads. This table holds some 320,000 distinct CDR3 sequences, 8% to 9.5% found once. The sample was PBMCs. The receptor was isolated from a human donor in good health (CMV status not recorded). Some clones in this sample may be carry-over from other donors' samples.

The CDR3 bases are TGTGCCAGCAGCTTATCGGCAGGCTACGAGCAGTACTTC. Translating it yields CASSLSAGYEQYF. The J gene is TRBJ2-7, the V gene TRBV11-2; D is unclear. The CDR3 is 13 amino acids. The germline V gene has CDR1 SGHAT and CDR2 FQNNGV. Trimming shortened V by 2 bases and J by 3 bases, and 8 bases separated the two germline ends.